Below are 18 T cell receptor beta chains sequenced from a single sample in a study of Ad26.COV2.S vaccination and SARS-CoV-2 variants. The table came from immunoSEQ multiplex PCR; TCRdb's copy has only in-frame clones and leaves some out. The sample includes nearly 400,000 clones, 89% of them seen just once. Treatment defined: some 19 received Ad26.COV2.S at low or high dose, single or two shots; roughly five received placebo; per-sample allocation not given. Each sample was drawn 63 days after the first injection (of vaccine or placebo). The specimen was peripheral blood, collected in a trial of Ad26.COV2.S vaccine versus placebo. The receptor set was obtained from a person between 18 and 65 years old who received the Ad26.COV2.S COVID-19 vaccine or a placebo.

V and J are TRBV6-1 and TRBJ2-2; 11 nucleotides line up with TRBD2. The J segment lost 2 bases and the V segment lost 3 bases, leaving 8 bases of the junction unmatched. CDR1 is MNHNS, CDR2 SASEGT, per germline. This CDR3 has 18 amino acids. CDR3 in amino acids: CASSELVAGGPNTGELFF. CDR3 DNA sequence: TGTGCCAGCAGTGAGCTAGTAGCGGGAGGGCCTAACACCGGGGAGCTGTTTTTT.

The V call is TRBV5-1, the J call TRBJ2-2; TRBD2 matches at 11 bases. V was clipped by 3 bases and J by 3 bases; unmatched bases: 4. Germline CDR1 is SGHRS and CDR2 is YFSETQ. There are 16 residues in the CDR3. For the CDR3, the DNA is TGCGCCAGCAGCTCGGGACTAGCGGTGTACACCGGGGAGCTGTTTTTT. It encodes CASSSGLAVYTGELFF.

This clone was picked up one time. This chain joins TRBV7-3 and TRBJ2-1, with D perhaps TRBD2 (6 bases). The germline V gene has CDR1 SGHTA and CDR2 FQGTGA. CDR3 size: 16 residues. Trimming removed 5 bases from V and 0 bases from J, with 14 bases in between. The DNA for the CDR3 is TGTGCCAGCAGCCGGAGTCCCGGGAGCTCCTACAATGAGCAGTTCTTC. The encoded protein is CASSRSPGSSYNEQFF.

V usage is TRBV28 and J usage is TRBJ2-7; TRBD2 agrees at 15 bases. The ends lost 5 bases at V and 1 base at J; junction bases unmatched: 12. Germline-derived CDR1 and CDR2 are MDHEN and SYDVKM. The CDR3 is made up of 19 amino acids. The CDR3 here is CASSPRHRGLAGGSYEQYF. In DNA form, the CDR3 reads TGTGCCAGCAGTCCCCGACACCGGGGACTAGCGGGAGGATCCTACGAGCAGTACTTC.

V is TRBV4-1 and J is TRBJ2-3, with 11 nucleotides matching TRBD2. CDR3 length: 16 amino acids. After removal of 1 base from V and 5 bases from J, the junction contained 5 bases not matched to a gene. Germline V gene lookup returns CDR1 MGHRA and CDR2 YSYEKL. This CDR3 is CASSQGLAGGLDTQYF. The CDR3 DNA is TGCGCCAGCAGCCAAGGATTAGCGGGAGGGTTAGATACGCAGTATTTT.

This chain links TRBV4-2 with TRBJ2-2, with 7 bases identical to TRBD1. The germline V gene has CDR1 LGHNA and CDR2 YNFKEQ. V was clipped by 3 bases and J by 3 bases; unmatched bases: 10. The CDR3 sequence is 17 residues long. CDR3 region: CASSQETGLVDTGELFF. The CDR3, as DNA: TGTGCCAGCAGCCAGGAGACAGGGTTGGTCGACACCGGGGAGCTGTTTTTT.

The chain uses TRBV4-2 and TRBJ1-5; D perhaps matches TRBD1 (6 bases). V dropped 0 bases and J dropped 2 bases, with 8 bases sitting between them. The CDR3 covers 15 residues. CDR1 LGHNA and CDR2 YNFKEQ come from the germline V gene. CDR3 loop: CASSQDRTGNQPQHF. For the CDR3, the DNA is TGTGCCAGCAGCCAAGATCGGACAGGCAATCAGCCCCAGCATTTT.

V gene TRBV11-2 combines with J gene TRBJ2-7; unclear D gene. This CDR3 contains 14 residues. V gave up 0 bases and J gave up 1 base, with 7 bases separating them. Germline V gene lookup returns CDR1 SGHAT and CDR2 FQNNGV. The CDR3 DNA follows: TGTGCCAGCAGCTTAGAGGGCAGTTCCTACGAGCAGTACTTC. Translated, it gives CASSLEGSSYEQYF.

The V call is TRBV20-1, the J call TRBJ1-6; TRBD1 matches 8 bases. Losses at the gene ends were 3 bases for V and 6 bases for J; bases not matched to a gene: 7. The germline gives CDR1 DFQATT, CDR2 SNEGSKA (reference sequence). The CDR3 extends over 15 amino acids. This CDR3 is CSASYSRGRNSPLHF. The CDR3 coding sequence is TGCAGTGCTAGTTATAGCAGGGGGCGTAATTCACCCCTCCACTTT.

The chain carries TRBV28 and TRBJ2-5; TRBD1 matches at 8 bases. This CDR3 has 14 residues. The germline gives CDR1 MDHEN, CDR2 SYDVKM. With 5 bases clipped from V and 5 bases from J, the junction kept 7 bases outside the gene matches. CDR3 sequence reads: CASSTDREGETQYF. The CDR3 DNA reads as TGTGCCAGCAGTACGGACAGGGAAGGGGAGACCCAGTACTTC. The variable domain in full, with the rest retrieved from reference TRBV28 and TRBJ2-5, is DVKVTQSSRYLVKRTGEKVFLECVQDMDHENMFWYRQDPGLGLRLIYFSYDVKMKEKGDIPEGYSVSREKKERFSLILESASTNQTSMYLCASSTDREGETQYFGPGTRLLVL.

This clone was observed once. V is TRBV27 and J is TRBJ2-2; D not resolved. This CDR3 contains 11 residues. The V gene lost 6 bases and the J gene lost 2 bases, with 1 base spanning the gap. CDR1 and CDR2 from the germline V gene are MNHEY and SMNVEV (reference sequence). The CDR3 sequence: CASSNTGELFF. In nucleotides, the CDR3 is TGTGCCAGCAGCAACACCGGGGAGCTGTTTTTT.

The chain uses TRBV7-9 and TRBJ2-3; TRBD1 matches 7 bases. The V and J ends lost 6 bases and 2 bases, in that order; junction bases with no gene match: 5. Per the germline V gene, CDR1 is SEHNR and CDR2 is FQNEAQ (reference sequence). The length of the CDR3 is 14 residues. The CDR3 DNA is TGTGCCAGCAGTCCACAGGGGTCCACAGATACGCAGTATTTT. As protein: CASSPQGSTDTQYF.

The chain joins TRBV19 to TRBJ1-1; D gene unclear. The CDR3 is 13 residues long. Looked up from germline, CDR1 is LNHDA and CDR2 is SQIVND (reference sequence). V gave up 6 bases and J gave up 1 base, with 9 bases separating them. CDR3 protein: CASRDGRNTEAFF. The CDR3 coding sequence is TGTGCCAGTAGGGACGGGCGGAACACTGAAGCTTTCTTT.

V and J are TRBV19 and TRBJ1-6; D not resolved. V was shortened by 1 base and J by 7 bases, with 14 bases between the two germline ends. Germline V gives CDR1 LNHDA, CDR2 SQIVND (reference sequence). The CDR3 covers 16 residues. Written as DNA, the CDR3 is TGTGCCAGTAGTATAGTGGTTTCGGTCGGAAATTCACCCCTCCACTTT. It encodes CASSIVVSVGNSPLHF.

V usage is TRBV5-1 and J usage is TRBJ2-7, with no clear D. The V gene lost 1 base and the J gene lost 0 bases, with 11 bases spanning the gap. CDR1 and CDR2 (germline): SGHRS, YFSETQ. There are 15 residues in the CDR3. CDR3 sequence: CASSLSQASSYEQYF. Written as DNA, the CDR3 is TGCGCCAGCAGCTTGTCCCAGGCTAGCTCCTACGAGCAGTACTTC. The variable domain in full, completed from reference TRBV5-1 and TRBJ2-7, reads KAGVTQTPRYLIKTRGQQVTLSCSPISGHRSVSWYQQTPGQGLQFLFEYFSETQRNKGNFPGRFSGRQFSNSRSEMNVSTLELGDSALYLCASSLSQASSYEQYFGPGTRLTVT.

The chain joins TRBV6-5 to TRBJ2-7, with D possibly called TRBD1 or TRBD2 (5 bases each). The V gene lost 4 bases and the J gene lost 2 bases, with 12 bases spanning the gap. From germline, CDR1 is MNHEY and CDR2 SVGAGI. This CDR3 comprises 14 residues. This CDR3 is CASSSHEGPYEQYF. In nucleotides, the CDR3 is TGTGCCAGCAGTTCCCACGAGGGGCCCTACGAGCAGTACTTC.

The chain couples TRBV6-5 to TRBJ2-7; the match to TRBD2 covers 11 bases. The V and J ends lost 0 bases and 3 bases, in that order; junction bases with no gene match: 1. The CDR3 extends over 15 amino acids. The germline V gene has CDR1 MNHEY and CDR2 SVGAGI. For the CDR3, the DNA is TGTGCCAGCAGTTACTCAACTAGCGGGAGCTACGAGCAGTACTTC. Translated, it gives CASSYSTSGSYEQYF.

This sequence joins TRBV7-9 and TRBJ2-3; 11 positions agree with TRBD2. The CDR3 is 16 amino acids. V lost 5 bases and J lost 0; bases outside the gene matches: 4. Germline V gene sequence: CDR1 SEHNR, CDR2 FQNEAQ (reference sequence). Here the CDR3 reads CASSTSGRGSTDTQYF. CDR3 nucleotides: TGTGCCAGCAGCACTAGCGGGAGAGGTAGCACAGATACGCAGTATTTT.